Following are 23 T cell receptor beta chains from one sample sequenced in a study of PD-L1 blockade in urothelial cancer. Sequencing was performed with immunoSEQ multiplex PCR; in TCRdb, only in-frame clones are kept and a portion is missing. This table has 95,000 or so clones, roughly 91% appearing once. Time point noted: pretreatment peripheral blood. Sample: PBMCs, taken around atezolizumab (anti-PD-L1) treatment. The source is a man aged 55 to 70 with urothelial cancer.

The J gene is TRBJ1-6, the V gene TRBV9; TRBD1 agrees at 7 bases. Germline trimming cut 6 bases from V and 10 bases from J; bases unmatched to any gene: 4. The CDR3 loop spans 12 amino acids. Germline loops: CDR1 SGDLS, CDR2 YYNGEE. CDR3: CASNRGESPLHF. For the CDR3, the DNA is TGTGCCAGCAACAGGGGCGAATCACCCCTCCACTTT.

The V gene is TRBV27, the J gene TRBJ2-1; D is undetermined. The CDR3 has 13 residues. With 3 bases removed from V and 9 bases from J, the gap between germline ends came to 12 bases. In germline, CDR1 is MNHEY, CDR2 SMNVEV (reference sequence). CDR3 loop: CASSFGPSSEQFF. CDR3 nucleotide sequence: TGTGCCAGCAGTTTTGGCCCCTCCTCTGAGCAGTTCTTC.

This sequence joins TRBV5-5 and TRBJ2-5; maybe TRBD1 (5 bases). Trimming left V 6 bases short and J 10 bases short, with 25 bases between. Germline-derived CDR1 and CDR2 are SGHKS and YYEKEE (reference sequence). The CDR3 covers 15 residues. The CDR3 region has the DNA TGTGCCAGCACCCTCCTGACAGCTATACCCAGGGACCAGTACTTC. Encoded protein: CASTLLTAIPRDQYF.

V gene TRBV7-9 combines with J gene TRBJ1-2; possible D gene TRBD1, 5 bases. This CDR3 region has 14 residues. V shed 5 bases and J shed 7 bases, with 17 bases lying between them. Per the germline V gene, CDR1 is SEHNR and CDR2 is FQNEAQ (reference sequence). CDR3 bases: TGTGCCAGCAGCGGGCCCTTGGACACTTCTGGCTACACCTTC. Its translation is CASSGPLDTSGYTF.

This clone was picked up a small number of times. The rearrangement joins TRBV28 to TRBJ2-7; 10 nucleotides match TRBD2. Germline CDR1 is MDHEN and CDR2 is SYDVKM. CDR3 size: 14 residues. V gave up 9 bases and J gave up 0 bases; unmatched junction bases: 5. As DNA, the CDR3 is TGTGCCAGTCACCCTAGCGGGGGCTCCTACGAGCAGTACTTC. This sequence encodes CASHPSGGSYEQYF.

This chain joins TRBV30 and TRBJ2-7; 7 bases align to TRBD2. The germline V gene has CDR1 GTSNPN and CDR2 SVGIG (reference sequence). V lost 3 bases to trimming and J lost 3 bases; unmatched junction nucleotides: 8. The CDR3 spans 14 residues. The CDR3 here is CAWRGWTRDYEQYF. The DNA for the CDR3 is TGTGCCTGGAGGGGTTGGACTAGGGACTACGAGCAGTACTTC.

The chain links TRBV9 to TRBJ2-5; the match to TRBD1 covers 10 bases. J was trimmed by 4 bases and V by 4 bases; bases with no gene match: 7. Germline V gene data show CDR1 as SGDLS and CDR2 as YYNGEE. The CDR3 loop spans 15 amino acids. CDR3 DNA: TGTGCCAGCAGCATCCGACAGGGGGCGGGAGAGACCCAGTACTTC. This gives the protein CASSIRQGAGETQYF.

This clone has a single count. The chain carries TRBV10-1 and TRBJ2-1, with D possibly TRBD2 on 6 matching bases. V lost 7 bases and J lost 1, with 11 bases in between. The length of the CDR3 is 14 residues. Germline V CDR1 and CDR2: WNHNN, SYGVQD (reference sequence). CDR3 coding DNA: TGCGCCAGCACCCGGGACTTATCCTACAATGAGCAGTTCTTC. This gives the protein CASTRDLSYNEQFF.

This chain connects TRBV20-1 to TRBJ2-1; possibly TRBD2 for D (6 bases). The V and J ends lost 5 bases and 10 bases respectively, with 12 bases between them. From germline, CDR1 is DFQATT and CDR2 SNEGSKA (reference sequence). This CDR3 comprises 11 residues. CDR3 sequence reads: CSAELASEQFF. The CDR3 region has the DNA TGCAGTGCTGAACTAGCCTCCGAGCAGTTCTTC.

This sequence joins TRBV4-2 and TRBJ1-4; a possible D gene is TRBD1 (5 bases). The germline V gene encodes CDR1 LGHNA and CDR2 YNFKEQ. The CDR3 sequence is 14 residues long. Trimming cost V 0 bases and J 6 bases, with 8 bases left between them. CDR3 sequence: CASSQEGGDEKLFF. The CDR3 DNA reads TGTGCCAGCAGCCAAGAGGGAGGGGATGAAAAACTGTTTTTT.

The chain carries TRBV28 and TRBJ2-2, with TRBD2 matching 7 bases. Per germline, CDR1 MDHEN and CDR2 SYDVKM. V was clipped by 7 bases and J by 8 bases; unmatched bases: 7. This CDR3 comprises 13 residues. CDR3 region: CASTRGESGELFF. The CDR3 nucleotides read TGTGCCAGCACTCGGGGGGAATCAGGGGAGCTGTTTTTT. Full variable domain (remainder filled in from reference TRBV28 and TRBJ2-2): DVKVTQSSRYLVKRTGEKVFLECVQDMDHENMFWYRQDPGLGLRLIYFSYDVKMKEKGDIPEGYSVSREKKERFSLILESASTNQTSMYLCASTRGESGELFFGEGSRLTVL.

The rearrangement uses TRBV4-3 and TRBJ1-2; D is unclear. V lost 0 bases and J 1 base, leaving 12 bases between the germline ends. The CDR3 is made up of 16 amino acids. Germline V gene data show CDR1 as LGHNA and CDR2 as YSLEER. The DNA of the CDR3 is TGCGCCAGCAGCCAAGATGGCAGGAACTTTAACTATGGCTACACCTTC. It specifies CASSQDGRNFNYGYTF.

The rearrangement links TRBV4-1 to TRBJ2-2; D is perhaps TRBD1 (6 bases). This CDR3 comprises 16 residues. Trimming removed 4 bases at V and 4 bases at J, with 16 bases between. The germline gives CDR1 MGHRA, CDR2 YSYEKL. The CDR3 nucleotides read TGCGCCAGCAGCCGATCGTCAGGGGAGACCACCGGGGAGCTGTTTTTT. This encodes CASSRSSGETTGELFF.

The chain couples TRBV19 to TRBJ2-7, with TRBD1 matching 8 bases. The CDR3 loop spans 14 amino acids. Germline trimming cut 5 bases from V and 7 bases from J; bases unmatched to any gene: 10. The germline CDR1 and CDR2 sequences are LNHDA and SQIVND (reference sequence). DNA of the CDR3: TGTGCCAGTAGTGTACTCGGACAGGGTGTTGAGCAGTACTTC. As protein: CASSVLGQGVEQYF.

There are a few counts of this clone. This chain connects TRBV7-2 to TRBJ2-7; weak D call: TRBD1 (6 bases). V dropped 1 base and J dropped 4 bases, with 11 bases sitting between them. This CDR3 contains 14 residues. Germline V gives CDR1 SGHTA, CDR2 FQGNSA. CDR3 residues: CASSLELGGYEQYF. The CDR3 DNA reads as TGTGCCAGCAGCTTAGAGCTAGGGGGATACGAGCAGTACTTC.

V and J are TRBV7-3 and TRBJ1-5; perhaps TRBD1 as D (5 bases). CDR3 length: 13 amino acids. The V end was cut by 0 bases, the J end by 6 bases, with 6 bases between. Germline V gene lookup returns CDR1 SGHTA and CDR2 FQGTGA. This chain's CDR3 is CASSLTGGQPQHF. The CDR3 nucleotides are TGTGCCAGCAGCTTAACGGGGGGTCAGCCCCAGCATTTT.

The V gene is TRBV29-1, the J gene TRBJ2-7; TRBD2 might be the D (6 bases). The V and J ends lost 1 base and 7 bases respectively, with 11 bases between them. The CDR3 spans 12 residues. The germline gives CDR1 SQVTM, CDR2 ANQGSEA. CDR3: CSVEVGRGEQYF. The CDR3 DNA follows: TGCAGCGTTGAAGTAGGCCGGGGGGAGCAGTACTTC.

DNA of the CDR3: TGTGCCAGCAGCGTAGAGGGGTTTGAGCAGTTCTTC. Its translation: CASSVEGFEQFF. The rearrangement joins TRBV9 to TRBJ2-1, with D possibly being TRBD1 (5 bases). The CDR3 is 12 residues long. Germline lookup yields CDR1 SGDLS and CDR2 YYNGEE. V dropped 0 bases and J dropped 9 bases, with 7 bases sitting between them.

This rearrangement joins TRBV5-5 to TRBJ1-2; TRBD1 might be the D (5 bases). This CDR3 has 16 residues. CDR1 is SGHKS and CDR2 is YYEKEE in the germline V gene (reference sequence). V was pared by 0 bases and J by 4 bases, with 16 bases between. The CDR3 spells CASSLVGQGSAYGYTF. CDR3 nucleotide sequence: TGTGCCAGCAGCTTGGTTGGCCAGGGTTCCGCCTATGGCTACACCTTC.

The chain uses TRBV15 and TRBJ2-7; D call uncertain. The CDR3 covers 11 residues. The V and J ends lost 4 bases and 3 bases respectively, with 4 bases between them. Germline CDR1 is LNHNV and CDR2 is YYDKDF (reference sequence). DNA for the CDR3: TGTGCCACCAGCACCAACTACGAGCAGTACTTC. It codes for CATSTNYEQYF. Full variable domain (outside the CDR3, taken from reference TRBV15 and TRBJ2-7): DAMVIQNPRYQVTQFGKPVTLSCSQTLNHNVMYWYQQKSSQAPKLLFHYYDKDFNNEADTPDNFQSRRPNTSFCFLDIRSPGLGDTAMYLCATSTNYEQYFGPGTRLTVT.

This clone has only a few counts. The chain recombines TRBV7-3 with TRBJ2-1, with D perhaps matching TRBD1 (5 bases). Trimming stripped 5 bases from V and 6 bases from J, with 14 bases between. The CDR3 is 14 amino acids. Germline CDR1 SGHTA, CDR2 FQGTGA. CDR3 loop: CASSPQDTSNEQFF. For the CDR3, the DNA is TGTGCCAGCAGCCCCCAGGACACATCCAATGAGCAGTTCTTC.

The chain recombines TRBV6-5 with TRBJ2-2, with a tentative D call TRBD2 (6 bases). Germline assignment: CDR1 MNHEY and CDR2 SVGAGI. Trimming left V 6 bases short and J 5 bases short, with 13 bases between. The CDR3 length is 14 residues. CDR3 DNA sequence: TGTGCCAGCAGGCTTCAGGAGGGAACCGGGGAGCTGTTTTTT. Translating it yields CASRLQEGTGELFF.

The CDR3 is CASSLFGSGSYEQYF. In nucleotides, the CDR3 is TGTGCCAGCAGCTTGTTTGGCAGCGGCTCCTACGAGCAGTACTTC. V is TRBV7-9 and J is TRBJ2-7; a weak D match, TRBD2 (5 bases). The CDR3 contains 15 residues. Germline values: CDR1 SEHNR, CDR2 FQNEAQ (reference sequence). V was trimmed by 3 bases and J by 0 bases, leaving 12 bases between them.